This T cell receptor beta chain emerged from a study of Ad26.COV2.S vaccination and SARS-CoV-2 variants. About the research overall: Once, or twice with 56 days between doses, Ad26.COV2.S was given intramuscularly.

General study results and limits: Participants in the vaccine arm had higher spike-specific TCR breadth; placebo recipients had lower. For non-spike TCRs, breadth in vaccine recipients resembled that in placebo recipients.

TCRdb keeps only in-frame clones here, not all; method: immunoSEQ multiplex PCR. This sample has roughly 350,000 clones, with 88% found just once. Sample treatment: around 19 received Ad26.COV2.S at low or high dose, single or two shots; 5 received placebo; per-sample allocation not given. Collection of the samples took place on day 63 after the first injection of vaccine or placebo. Concerning this clone itself: Its target is not known.

The V end lost 1 base, the J end lost 10 bases, and 8 bases lay between the germline ends. The CDR3 loop spans 13 amino acids. The V and J genes are TRBV12-3 or TRBV12-4 and TRBJ1-6; no clear D. The sequenced sample was peripheral blood, obtained in a trial of Ad26.COV2.S vaccine versus placebo. The sequence was collected from a person aged 18-65 years who received the Ad26.COV2.S COVID-19 vaccine or a placebo. The CDR3 spells CASSLGLSSPLHF. The CDR3 DNA sequence: TGTGCCAGCAGTTTAGGCCTTTCCTCACCCCTCCACTTT.